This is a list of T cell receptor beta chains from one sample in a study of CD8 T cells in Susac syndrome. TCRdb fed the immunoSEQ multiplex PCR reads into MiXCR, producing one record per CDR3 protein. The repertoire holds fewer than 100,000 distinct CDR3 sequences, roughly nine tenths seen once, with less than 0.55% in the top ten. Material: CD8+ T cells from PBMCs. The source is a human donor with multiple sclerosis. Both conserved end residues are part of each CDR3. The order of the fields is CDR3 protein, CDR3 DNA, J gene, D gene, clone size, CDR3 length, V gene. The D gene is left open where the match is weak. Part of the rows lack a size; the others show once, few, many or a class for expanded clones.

cdr3_aa: CASSSGGRFSGTGDEQFF
cdr3_nt: TGTGCCAGCAGTTCAGGGGGTCGATTTAGCGGGACGGGAGATGAGCAGTTCTTC
j_call: TRBJ2-1
d_call: .
clone_size: .
cdr3_length: 18
v_call: TRBV6-5

cdr3_aa: CASSLTGLLQETQYF
cdr3_nt: TGTGCCAGCAGTTTGACAGGCCTCCTCCAAGAGACCCAGTACTTC
j_call: TRBJ2-5
d_call: .
clone_size: .
cdr3_length: 15
v_call: TRBV27

cdr3_aa: CASSEGQGIIESNQPQHF
cdr3_nt: TGTGCCAGCAGTGAAGGACAAGGGATCATCGAGAGCAATCAGCCCCAGCATTTT
j_call: TRBJ1-5
d_call: .
clone_size: .
cdr3_length: 18
v_call: TRBV6-1

cdr3_aa: CASSSERRHEQYF
cdr3_nt: TGTGCCAGCAGCTCAGAAAGGAGGCACGAGCAGTACTTC
j_call: TRBJ2-7
d_call: .
clone_size: .
cdr3_length: 13
v_call: TRBV11-1

cdr3_aa: CSVGPGEGAGGYTF
cdr3_nt: TGCAGCGTTGGCCCCGGAGAGGGGGCAGGCGGCTACACCTTC
j_call: TRBJ1-2
d_call: TRBD1
clone_size: once
cdr3_length: 14
v_call: TRBV29-1

cdr3_aa: CASSPKGGIRNQPQHF
cdr3_nt: TGTGCCAGCAGCCCTAAGGGAGGTATACGCAATCAGCCCCAGCATTTT
j_call: TRBJ1-5
d_call: .
clone_size: .
cdr3_length: 16
v_call: TRBV3-1

cdr3_aa: CSAMGLATGELFF
cdr3_nt: TGCAGCGCCATGGGACTAGCCACCGGGGAGCTGTTTTTT
j_call: TRBJ2-2
d_call: TRBD2
clone_size: .
cdr3_length: 13
v_call: TRBV29-1

cdr3_aa: CASSLNGRPSYEQYF
cdr3_nt: TGTGCCAGCAGTTTAAACGGGAGGCCCTCCTACGAGCAGTACTTC
j_call: TRBJ2-7
d_call: TRBD2
clone_size: few
cdr3_length: 15
v_call: TRBV27

cdr3_aa: CASSWGGDQPQHF
cdr3_nt: TGTGCCAGTAGTTGGGGGGGCGATCAGCCCCAGCATTTT
j_call: TRBJ1-5
d_call: .
clone_size: once
cdr3_length: 13
v_call: TRBV19

cdr3_aa: CASSEYSSGQETQYF
cdr3_nt: TGTGCCAGCAGTGAATACAGTTCTGGACAAGAGACCCAGTACTTC
j_call: TRBJ2-5
d_call: .
clone_size: .
cdr3_length: 15
v_call: TRBV25-1

cdr3_aa: CATPAGGELFF
cdr3_nt: TGTGCCACCCCGGCCGGAGGGGAGCTGTTTTTT
j_call: TRBJ2-2
d_call: .
clone_size: .
cdr3_length: 11
v_call: TRBV19

cdr3_aa: CASSLVRDMIGEQFF
cdr3_nt: TGTGCCAGCAGCTTGGTCCGGGACATGATTGGTGAGCAGTTCTTC
j_call: TRBJ2-1
d_call: .
clone_size: .
cdr3_length: 15
v_call: TRBV5-6